A single sample is the source of the 13 T cell receptor beta chains below, sequenced in a study of control samples from healthy donors and cancer patients. The assay was immunoSEQ multiplex PCR, and TCRdb's table has in-frame clones only and misses some. The sample's table shows 150,000 to 200,000 clones. Source material: blood. Receptors were obtained from a woman in her twenties or thirties in good health.

The chain links TRBV4-1 to TRBJ2-3; D ambiguous. Germline V gene sequence: CDR1 MGHRA, CDR2 YSYEKL. The CDR3 covers 15 residues. Trimming left V 1 base short and J 7 bases short, with 15 bases between. In DNA, the CDR3 is TGCGCCAGCAGCCAAGTCCGGCCCGAAGGATATACGCAGTATTTT. Encoded protein: CASSQVRPEGYTQYF.

The gene calls are TRBV11-2 and TRBJ2-1, with 14 bases identical to TRBD2. The CDR3 consists of 14 residues. From germline, CDR1 is SGHAT and CDR2 FQNNGV. V dropped 5 bases and J dropped 13; count of bases not matched to a gene: 7. CDR3 sequence reads: CASSPGLAGGTQFF. The CDR3, as DNA: TGTGCCAGCAGCCCCGGACTAGCGGGGGGTACTCAGTTCTTC.

The V call is TRBV5-1, the J call TRBJ2-7; the match to TRBD2 covers 13 bases. The CDR3 contains 15 residues. Germline trimming cut 0 bases from V and 7 bases from J; bases unmatched to any gene: 4. Germline assignment: CDR1 SGHRS and CDR2 YFSETQ. In DNA, the CDR3 is TGCGCCAGCAGCTTGGGGACTAGCGGGGGAACAGAGCAGTACTTC. Protein: CASSLGTSGGTEQYF.

The chain recombines TRBV9 with TRBJ2-5, with 8 bases matching TRBD2. The ends lost 5 bases at V and 4 bases at J; junction bases unmatched: 10. This CDR3 is 15 amino acids long. The germline V gene has CDR1 SGDLS and CDR2 YYNGEE. DNA of the CDR3: TGTGCCAGCAGTCATTACGGGGGGGCCGGAGAGACCCAGTACTTC. This encodes CASSHYGGAGETQYF.

The chain has TRBV7-3 and TRBJ2-2; D is possibly TRBD1 (5 bases). Deletions cut 2 bases from V and 7 bases from J, with 14 bases between. Per the germline V gene, CDR1 is SGHTA and CDR2 is FQGTGA. This CDR3 is 15 amino acids long. CDR3 sequence reads: CASSLGPGMGGELFF. In DNA form, the CDR3 reads TGTGCCAGCAGCTTAGGGCCAGGGATGGGCGGGGAGCTGTTTTTT.

J is TRBJ1-2 and V is TRBV15; no definite D call. V was cut by 0 bases and J by 3 bases, with 8 bases left in between. From germline, CDR1 is LNHNV and CDR2 YYDKDF (reference sequence). The CDR3 is 14 residues long. CDR3 protein: CATSRDPTDYGYTF. In DNA, the CDR3 is TGTGCCACCAGCAGAGATCCGACGGACTATGGCTACACCTTC.

With regard to this clone: This sample includes further DNA sequences coding for the same CDR3. The chain combines TRBV18 with TRBJ1-6; D call uncertain. This CDR3 is 14 amino acids long. Trimming removed 3 bases at V and 2 bases at J, with 5 bases between. Germline V CDR1 and CDR2: KGHSH, LQKENI. The CDR3 spells CASSPGAYNSPLHF. The CDR3 nucleotides are TGTGCCAGCTCACCTGGAGCCTATAATTCACCCCTCCACTTT.

The chain is built from TRBV28 and TRBJ1-1; the match to TRBD1 covers 8 bases. The CDR3 is 16 residues long. Germline V gives CDR1 MDHEN, CDR2 SYDVKM. The V and J ends lost 3 bases and 4 bases, in that order; junction bases with no gene match: 10. The CDR3 nucleotides are TGTGCCAGCAGTTTTGCGGGACAGGAGGAGTTCACTGAAGCTTTCTTT. Translated: CASSFAGQEEFTEAFF.

J is TRBJ2-7 and V is TRBV27; either TRBD1 or TRBD2 may fit D (5 bases each). The CDR3 is 15 residues long. In germline, CDR1 is MNHEY, CDR2 SMNVEV (reference sequence). V gave up 2 bases and J gave up 2 bases, with 13 bases separating them. CDR3 nucleotide sequence: TGTGCCAGCAGTTTAACACCGGGACCAGCCTACGAGCAGTACTTC. It yields the protein CASSLTPGPAYEQYF.

The chain recombines TRBV6-5 with TRBJ1-5; TRBD1 agrees at 8 bases. The CDR3 extends over 14 amino acids. Germline-derived CDR1 and CDR2 are MNHEY and SVGAGI. Trimming at V came to 5 bases and at J to 2 bases, leaving 2 bases not matched to a gene. The CDR3 protein is CASSQGAGNQPQHF. The DNA for the CDR3 is TGTGCCAGCAGTCAGGGGGCAGGCAATCAGCCCCAGCATTTT.

J is TRBJ1-3 and V is TRBV10-2; tentative D call: TRBD1 (5 bases). The CDR3 consists of 14 residues. The germline V and J ends were trimmed by 6 bases and 4 bases, with 13 bases remaining between them. Germline V gives CDR1 WSHSY, CDR2 SAAADI. CDR3 in amino acids: CASRTEAQGNTIYF. CDR3 in DNA: TGCGCCAGCAGGACAGAGGCCCAGGGAAACACCATATATTTT.

The CDR3 here is CASSFGTGVIDGYTF. DNA of the CDR3: TGTGCCAGCAGTTTTGGGACAGGGGTTATAGATGGCTACACCTTC. The rearrangement links TRBV27 to TRBJ1-2; TRBD1 matches 10 bases. The CDR3 spans 15 residues. The V gene's germline CDR1 is MNHEY and CDR2 SMNVEV (reference sequence). V dropped 3 bases and J dropped 6; count of bases not matched to a gene: 7.

In nucleotides, the CDR3 is TGCGCCAGCAGTCCTCAAAAGGGGGCGCCGACTGAAGCTTTCTTT. This gives the protein CASSPQKGAPTEAFF. The chain employs TRBV5-1 and TRBJ1-1; TRBD1 agrees at 7 bases. J was trimmed by 5 bases and V by 5 bases; bases with no gene match: 12. Germline CDR1 SGHRS, CDR2 YFSETQ. This CDR3 has 15 amino acids.